The clone carrying this T cell receptor (beta chain) was detected many times. The antigen remains undetermined. The sample originates from a study of tumor-infiltrating lymphocytes in primary liver carcinoma. Across the whole study: Stage T1-T3 N0M0 tumors measured 4.2 to 10 cm at most. Study-wide results and caveats: Against blood, tumors held a significantly higher top-250-clone fraction (p = 0.039).

The CDR3 has 17 residues. Looked up from germline, CDR1 is GTSNPN and CDR2 is SVGIG (reference sequence). The V segment lost 5 bases and the J segment 5 bases; nucleotides outside the gene matches: 14. Unsorted bulk tissue, about 19-31 mg of it, served as the source for co-extraction of RNA and DNA. From around 530 ng of total RNA, TCR beta-specific cDNA was reverse-transcribed using a constant-region primer. Three nested multiplex PCR rounds of slightly modified ARM-PCR generated TCR beta libraries. The first two PCR rounds used TRBV1-TRBV30 forward primers with a C-beta reverse primer, 10 cycles each. TCRdb recomputed calls from the multiplex PCR reads with MiXCR, one row per CDR3 protein. Of about 130,000 distinct CDR3 sequences listed, around 64% are singletons.

The chain combines TRBV30 with TRBJ2-5, with TRBD2 matching over 13 bases. Sequencing was performed on liver tumor tissue from sampling region 3. Subset here: tumor region T3, left-lateral pole. The TCR comes from a woman in her sixties with primary liver carcinoma and hepatitis B virus infection. Here the CDR3 DNA reads TGTGCCTGGGGCCCGGGACTAGCGGGATCAGGAGCGGAGACCCAGTACTTC. Its translation: CAWGPGLAGSGAETQYF.